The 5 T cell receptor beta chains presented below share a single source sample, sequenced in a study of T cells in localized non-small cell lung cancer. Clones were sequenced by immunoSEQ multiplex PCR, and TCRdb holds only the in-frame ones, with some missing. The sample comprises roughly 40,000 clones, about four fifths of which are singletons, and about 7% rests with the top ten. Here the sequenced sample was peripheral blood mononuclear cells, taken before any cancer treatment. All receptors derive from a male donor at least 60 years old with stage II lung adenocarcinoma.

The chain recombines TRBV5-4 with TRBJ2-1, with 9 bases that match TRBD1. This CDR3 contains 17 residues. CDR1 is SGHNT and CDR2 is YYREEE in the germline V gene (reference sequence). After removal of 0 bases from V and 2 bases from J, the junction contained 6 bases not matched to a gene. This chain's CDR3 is CASSLETGGRAYNEQFF. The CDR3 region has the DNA TGTGCCAGCAGCTTGGAAACAGGGGGCAGGGCCTACAATGAGCAGTTCTTC. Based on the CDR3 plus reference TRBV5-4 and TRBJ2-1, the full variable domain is ETGVTQSPTHLIKTRGQQVTLRCSSQSGHNTVSWYQQALGQGPQFIFQYYREEENGRGNFPPRFSGLQFPNYSSELNVNALELDDSALYLCASSLETGGRAYNEQFFGPGTRLTVL.

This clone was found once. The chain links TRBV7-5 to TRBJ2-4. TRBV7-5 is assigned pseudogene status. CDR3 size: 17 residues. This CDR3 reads CARSLTPSLVAKNIQYF. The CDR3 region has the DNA TGTGCCAGAAGCTTGACCCCCTCACTGGTAGCCAAAAACATTCAGTACTTC.

The CDR3 region is CASTKGGSSYEQYF. DNA for the CDR3: TGTGCCAGCACAAAGGGCGGGAGCTCCTACGAGCAGTACTTC. The rearrangement links TRBV28 to TRBJ2-7; 7 positions match TRBD2. V shed 7 bases, J shed 0 bases, and the junction held 6 bases outside the gene matches. The CDR3 extends over 14 amino acids. CDR1 and CDR2 from the germline V gene are MDHEN and SYDVKM.

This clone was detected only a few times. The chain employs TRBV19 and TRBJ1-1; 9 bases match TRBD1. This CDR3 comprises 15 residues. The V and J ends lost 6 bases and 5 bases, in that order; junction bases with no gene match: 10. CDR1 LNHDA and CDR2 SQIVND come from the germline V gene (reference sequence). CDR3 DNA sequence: TGTGCCAGTAGCTCAAGGACAGGGGATAGTACTGAAGCTTTCTTT. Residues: CASSSRTGDSTEAFF.

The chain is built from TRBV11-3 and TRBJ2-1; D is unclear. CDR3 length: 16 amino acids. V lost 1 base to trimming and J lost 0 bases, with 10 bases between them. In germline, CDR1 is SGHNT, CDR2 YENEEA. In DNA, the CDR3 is TGTGCCAGCAGCTTAGCTCCCGCGAGCTCCTACAATGAGCAGTTCTTC. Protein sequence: CASSLAPASSYNEQFF.